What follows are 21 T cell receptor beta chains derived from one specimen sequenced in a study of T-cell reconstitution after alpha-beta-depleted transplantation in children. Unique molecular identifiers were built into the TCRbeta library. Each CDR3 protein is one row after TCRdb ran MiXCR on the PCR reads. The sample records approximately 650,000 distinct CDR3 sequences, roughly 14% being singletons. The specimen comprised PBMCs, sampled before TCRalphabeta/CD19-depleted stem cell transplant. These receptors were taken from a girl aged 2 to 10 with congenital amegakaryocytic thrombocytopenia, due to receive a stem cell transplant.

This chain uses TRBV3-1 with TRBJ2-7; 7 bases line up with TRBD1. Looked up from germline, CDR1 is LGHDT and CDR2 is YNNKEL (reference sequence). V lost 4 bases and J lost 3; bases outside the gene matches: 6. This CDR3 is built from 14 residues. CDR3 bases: TGTGCCAGCAGCCGAGGACAGGCAAACTACGAGCAGTACTTC. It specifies CASSRGQANYEQYF.

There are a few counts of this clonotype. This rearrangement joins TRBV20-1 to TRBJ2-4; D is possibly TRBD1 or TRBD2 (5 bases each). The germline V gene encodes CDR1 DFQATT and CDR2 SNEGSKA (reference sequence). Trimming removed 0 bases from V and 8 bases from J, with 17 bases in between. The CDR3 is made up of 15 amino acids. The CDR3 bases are TGCAGTGCTAGAGATCTTCCGGGACCCCGAGACATTCAGTACTTC. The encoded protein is CSARDLPGPRDIQYF.

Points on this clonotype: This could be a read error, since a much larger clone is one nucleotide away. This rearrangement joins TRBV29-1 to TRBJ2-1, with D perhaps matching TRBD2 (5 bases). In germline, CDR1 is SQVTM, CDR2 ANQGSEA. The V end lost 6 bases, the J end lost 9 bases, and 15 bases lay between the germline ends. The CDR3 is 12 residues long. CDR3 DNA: TGCAGCGTCTCGGACTGCCGGGGTGAGCAGTTCTTC. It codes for CSVSDCRGEQFF.

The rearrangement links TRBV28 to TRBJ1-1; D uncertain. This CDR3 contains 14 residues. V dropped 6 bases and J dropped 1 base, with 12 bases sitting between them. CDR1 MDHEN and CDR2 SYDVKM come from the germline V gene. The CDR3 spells CASSTGPTNTEAFF. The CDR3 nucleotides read TGTGCCAGCAGCACCGGACCTACGAACACTGAAGCTTTCTTT.

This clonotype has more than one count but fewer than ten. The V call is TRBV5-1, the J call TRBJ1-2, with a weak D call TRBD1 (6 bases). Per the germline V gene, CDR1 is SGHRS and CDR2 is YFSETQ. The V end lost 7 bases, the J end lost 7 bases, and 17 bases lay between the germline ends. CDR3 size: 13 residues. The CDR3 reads CASQGGGKGGYTF. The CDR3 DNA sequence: TGCGCCAGCCAAGGAGGGGGAAAAGGTGGCTACACCTTC.

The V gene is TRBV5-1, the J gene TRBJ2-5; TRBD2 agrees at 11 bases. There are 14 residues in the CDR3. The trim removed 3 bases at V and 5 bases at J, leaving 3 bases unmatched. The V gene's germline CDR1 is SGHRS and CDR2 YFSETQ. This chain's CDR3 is CASSSGTSGETQYF. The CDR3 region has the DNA TGCGCCAGCAGCTCCGGGACTAGCGGTGAGACCCAGTACTTC.

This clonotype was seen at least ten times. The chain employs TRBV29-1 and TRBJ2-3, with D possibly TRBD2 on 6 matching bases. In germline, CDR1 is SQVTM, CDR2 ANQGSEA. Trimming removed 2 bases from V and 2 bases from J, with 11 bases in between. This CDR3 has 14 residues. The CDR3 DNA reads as TGCAGCGTTGAATCGGCGGGATACACAGATACGCAGTATTTT. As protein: CSVESAGYTDTQYF.

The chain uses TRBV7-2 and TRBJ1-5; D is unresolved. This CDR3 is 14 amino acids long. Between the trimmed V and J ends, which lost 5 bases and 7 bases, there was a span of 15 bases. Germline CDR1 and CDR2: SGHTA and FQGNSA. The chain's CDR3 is CASSIDGARQPQHF. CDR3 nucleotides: TGTGCCAGCAGCATCGATGGTGCGAGGCAGCCCCAGCATTTT.

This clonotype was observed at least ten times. In DNA form, the CDR3 reads TGTGCCAGCAGTTACGCGAGCGTAACCTACGAGCAGTACTTC. Its translation is CASSYASVTYEQYF. This rearrangement joins TRBV6-2 or TRBV6-3 to TRBJ2-7; no firm D call. CDR1 MNHEY and CDR2 SVGEGT come from the germline V gene. The CDR3 runs 14 residues. Trimming pared 2 bases from V and 2 bases from J, leaving 10 bases between.

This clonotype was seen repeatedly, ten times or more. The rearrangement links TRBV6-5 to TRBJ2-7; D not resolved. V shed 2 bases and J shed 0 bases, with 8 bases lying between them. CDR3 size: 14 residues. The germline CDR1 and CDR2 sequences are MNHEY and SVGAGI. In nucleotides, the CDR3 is TGTGCCAGCAGTTACGGTGGAAACTCCTACGAGCAGTACTTC. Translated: CASSYGGNSYEQYF.

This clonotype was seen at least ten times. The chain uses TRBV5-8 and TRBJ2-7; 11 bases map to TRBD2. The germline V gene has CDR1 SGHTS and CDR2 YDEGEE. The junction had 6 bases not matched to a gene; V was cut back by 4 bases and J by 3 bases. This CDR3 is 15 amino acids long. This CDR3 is CASSVGLAAYYEQYF. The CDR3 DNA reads TGTGCCAGCAGCGTGGGACTAGCGGCTTACTACGAGCAGTACTTC. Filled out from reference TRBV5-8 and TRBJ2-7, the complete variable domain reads EAGVTQSPTHLIKTRGQQATLRCSPISGHTSVYWYQQALGLGLQFLLWYDEGEERNRGNFPPRFSGRQFPNYSSELNVNALELEDSALYLCASSVGLAAYYEQYFGPGTRLTVT.

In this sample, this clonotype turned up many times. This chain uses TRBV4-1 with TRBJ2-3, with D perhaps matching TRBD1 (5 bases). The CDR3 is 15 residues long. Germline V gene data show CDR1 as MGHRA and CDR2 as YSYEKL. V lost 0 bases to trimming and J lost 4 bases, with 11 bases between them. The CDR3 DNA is TGCGCCAGCAGCCAAGAAGTAAAGGGGTCAGATACGCAGTATTTT. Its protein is CASSQEVKGSDTQYF.

The CDR3 spells CSAPRWGETQYF. The CDR3 nucleotides read TGCAGTGCCCCTAGGTGGGGGGAGACCCAGTACTTC. The chain employs TRBV20-1 and TRBJ2-5; D assignment may be TRBD1 or TRBD2 (5 bases each). The ends were cut back, 6 bases at V and 5 bases at J, with 13 bases in the middle. The CDR3 has 12 residues. Germline lookup yields CDR1 DFQATT and CDR2 SNEGSKA (reference sequence).

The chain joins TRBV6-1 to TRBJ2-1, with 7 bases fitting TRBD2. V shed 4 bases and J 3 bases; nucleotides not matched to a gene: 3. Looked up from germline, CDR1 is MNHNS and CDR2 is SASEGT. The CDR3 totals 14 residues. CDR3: CASSASGDYNEQFF. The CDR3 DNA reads TGTGCCAGCAGTGCCAGCGGGGACTACAATGAGCAGTTCTTC.

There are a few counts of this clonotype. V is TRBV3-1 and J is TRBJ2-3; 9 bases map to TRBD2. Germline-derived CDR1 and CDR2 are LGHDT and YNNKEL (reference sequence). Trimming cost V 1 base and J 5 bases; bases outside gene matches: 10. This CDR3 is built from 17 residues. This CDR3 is CASSQGLAGSLIDTQYF. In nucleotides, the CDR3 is TGTGCCAGCAGCCAAGGTCTAGCGGGGTCTCTTATAGATACGCAGTATTTT.

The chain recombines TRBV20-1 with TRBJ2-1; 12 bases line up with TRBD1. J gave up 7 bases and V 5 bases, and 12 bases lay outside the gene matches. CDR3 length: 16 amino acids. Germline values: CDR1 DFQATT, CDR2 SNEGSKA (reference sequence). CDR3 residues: CSASTRGQGAFNEQFF. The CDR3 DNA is TGCAGTGCTTCAACAAGGGGACAGGGGGCCTTTAATGAGCAGTTCTTC.

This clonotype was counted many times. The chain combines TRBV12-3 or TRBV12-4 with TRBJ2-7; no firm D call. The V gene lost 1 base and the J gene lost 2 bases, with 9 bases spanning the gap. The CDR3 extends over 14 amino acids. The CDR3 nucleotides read TGTGCCAGCAGTTTAGGTCTAGTTACCTACGAGCAGTACTTC. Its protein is CASSLGLVTYEQYF.

The CDR3, as DNA: TGTGCCAGCAGTGATCGTCTTCAGCCCCAGCATTTT. Residues: CASSDRLQPQHF. The chain employs TRBV6-1 and TRBJ1-5; D ambiguous. Trimming stripped 3 bases from V and 6 bases from J, with 6 bases between. This CDR3 is 12 amino acids long. Looked up from germline, CDR1 is MNHNS and CDR2 is SASEGT.

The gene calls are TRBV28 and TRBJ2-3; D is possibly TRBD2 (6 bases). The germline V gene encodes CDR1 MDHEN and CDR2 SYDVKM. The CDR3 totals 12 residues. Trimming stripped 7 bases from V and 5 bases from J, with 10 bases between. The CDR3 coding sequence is TGTGCCAGCACTAGCGTCGGAGATACGCAGTATTTT. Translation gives CASTSVGDTQYF.

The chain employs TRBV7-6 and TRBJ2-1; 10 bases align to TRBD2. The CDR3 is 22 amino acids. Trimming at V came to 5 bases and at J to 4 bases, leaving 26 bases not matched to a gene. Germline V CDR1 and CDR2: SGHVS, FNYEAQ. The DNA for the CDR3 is TGTGCCAGCAGCACACCAAGTCGGGGTTCCCTAGCGGGAGACAGTTCTTACAATGAGCAGTTCTTC. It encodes CASSTPSRGSLAGDSSYNEQFF.

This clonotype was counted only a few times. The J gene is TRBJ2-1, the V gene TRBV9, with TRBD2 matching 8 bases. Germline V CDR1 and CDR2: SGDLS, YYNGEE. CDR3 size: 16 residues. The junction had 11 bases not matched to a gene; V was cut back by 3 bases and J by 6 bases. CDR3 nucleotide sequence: TGTGCCAGCAGCGCAACCCCGGGACTAGGTGGCAATGAGCAGTTCTTC. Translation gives CASSATPGLGGNEQFF. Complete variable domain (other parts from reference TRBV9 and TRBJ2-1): DSGVTQTPKHLITATGQRVTLRCSPRSGDLSVYWYQQSLDQGLQFLIQYYNGEERAKGNILERFSAQQFPDLHSELNLSSLELGDSALYFCASSATPGLGGNEQFFGPGTRLTVL.